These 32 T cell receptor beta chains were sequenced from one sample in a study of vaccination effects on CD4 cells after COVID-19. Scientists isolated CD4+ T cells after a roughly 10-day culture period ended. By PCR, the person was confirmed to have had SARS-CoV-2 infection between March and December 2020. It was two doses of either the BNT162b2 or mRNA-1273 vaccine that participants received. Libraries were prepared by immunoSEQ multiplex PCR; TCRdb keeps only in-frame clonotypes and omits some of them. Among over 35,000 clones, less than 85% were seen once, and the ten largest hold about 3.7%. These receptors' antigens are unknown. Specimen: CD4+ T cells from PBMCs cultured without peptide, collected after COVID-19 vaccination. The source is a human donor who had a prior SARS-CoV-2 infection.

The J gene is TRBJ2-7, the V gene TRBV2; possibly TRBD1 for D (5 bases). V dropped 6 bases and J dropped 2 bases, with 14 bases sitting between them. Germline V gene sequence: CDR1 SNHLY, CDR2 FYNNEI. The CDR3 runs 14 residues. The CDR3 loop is CASSRQRPPYEQYF. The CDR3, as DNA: TGTGCCAGCAGCCGACAGAGACCTCCCTACGAGCAGTACTTC.

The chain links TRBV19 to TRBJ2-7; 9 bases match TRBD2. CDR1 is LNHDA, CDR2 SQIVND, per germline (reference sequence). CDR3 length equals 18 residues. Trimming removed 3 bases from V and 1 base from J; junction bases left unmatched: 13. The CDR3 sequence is CASSMGWSSGKVSYEQYF. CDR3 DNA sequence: TGTGCCAGTAGTATGGGATGGTCTAGCGGGAAGGTTTCCTACGAGCAGTACTTC.

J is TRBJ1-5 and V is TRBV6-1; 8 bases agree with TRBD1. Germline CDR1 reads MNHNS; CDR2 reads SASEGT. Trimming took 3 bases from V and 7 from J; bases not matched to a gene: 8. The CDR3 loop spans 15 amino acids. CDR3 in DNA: TGTGCCAGCAGTGATGCAGGGGGCTCTAGGCAGCCCCAGCATTTT. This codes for CASSDAGGSRQPQHF.

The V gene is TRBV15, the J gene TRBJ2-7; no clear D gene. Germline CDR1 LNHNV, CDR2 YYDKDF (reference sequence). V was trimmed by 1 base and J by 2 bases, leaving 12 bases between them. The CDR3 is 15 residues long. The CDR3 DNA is TGTGCCACCAGCAGAGGTAGGGATAGCCCCTACGAGCAGTACTTC. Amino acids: CATSRGRDSPYEQYF.

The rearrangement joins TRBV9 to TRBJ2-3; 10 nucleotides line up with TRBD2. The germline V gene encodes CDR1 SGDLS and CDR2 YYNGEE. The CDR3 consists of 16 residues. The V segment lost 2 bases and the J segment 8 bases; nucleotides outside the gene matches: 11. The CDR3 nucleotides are TGTGCCAGCAGCGTGTCCCTAGCGGGGGATGGGGGTACGCAGTATTTT. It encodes CASSVSLAGDGGTQYF.

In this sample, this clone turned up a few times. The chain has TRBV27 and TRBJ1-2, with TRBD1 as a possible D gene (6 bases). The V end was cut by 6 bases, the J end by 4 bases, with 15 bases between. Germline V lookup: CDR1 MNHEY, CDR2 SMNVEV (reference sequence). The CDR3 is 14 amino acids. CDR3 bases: TGTGCCAGCAGCTCCCAGGGGTTCGCCTATGGCTACACCTTC. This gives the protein CASSSQGFAYGYTF.

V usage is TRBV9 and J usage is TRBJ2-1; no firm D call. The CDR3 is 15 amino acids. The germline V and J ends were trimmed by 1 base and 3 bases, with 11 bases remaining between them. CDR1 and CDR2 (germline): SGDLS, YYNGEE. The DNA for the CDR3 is TGTGCCAGCAGCGTAAGGGTGGAGAACTACAATGAGCAGTTCTTC. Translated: CASSVRVENYNEQFF.

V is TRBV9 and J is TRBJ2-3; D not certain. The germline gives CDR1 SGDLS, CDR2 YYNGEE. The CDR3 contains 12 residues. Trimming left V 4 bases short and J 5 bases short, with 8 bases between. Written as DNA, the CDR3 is TGTGCCAGCAGCCCGAGTGGAGATACGCAGTATTTT. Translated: CASSPSGDTQYF.

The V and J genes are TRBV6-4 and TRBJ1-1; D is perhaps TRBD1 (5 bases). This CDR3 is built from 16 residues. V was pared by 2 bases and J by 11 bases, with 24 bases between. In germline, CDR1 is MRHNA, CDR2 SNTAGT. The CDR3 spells CASSDPPAGEGRGAFF. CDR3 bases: TGTGCCAGCAGTGACCCTCCTGCGGGGGAGGGCCGCGGCGCTTTCTTT.

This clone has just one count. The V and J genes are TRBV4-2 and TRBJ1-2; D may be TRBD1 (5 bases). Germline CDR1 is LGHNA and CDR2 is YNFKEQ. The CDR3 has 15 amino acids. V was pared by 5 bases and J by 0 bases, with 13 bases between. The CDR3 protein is CASSTRQTPNYGYTF. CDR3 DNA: TGTGCCAGCAGCACGCGACAGACACCTAACTATGGCTACACCTTC.

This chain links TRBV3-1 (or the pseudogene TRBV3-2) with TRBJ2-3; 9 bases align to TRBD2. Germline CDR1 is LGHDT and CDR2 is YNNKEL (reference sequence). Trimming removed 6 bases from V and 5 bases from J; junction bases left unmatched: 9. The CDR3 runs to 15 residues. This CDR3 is CASSPGLAFGDTQYF. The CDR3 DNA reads TGTGCCAGCAGTCCTGGACTAGCGTTCGGAGATACGCAGTATTTT.

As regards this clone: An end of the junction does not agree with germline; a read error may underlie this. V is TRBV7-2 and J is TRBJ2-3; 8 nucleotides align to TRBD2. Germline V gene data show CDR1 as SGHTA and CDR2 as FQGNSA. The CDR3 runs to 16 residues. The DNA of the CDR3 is TGTGCCAGCAACTTAGCACCGGGACTAGTCACAGATACGCAGTATTTT. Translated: CASNLAPGLVTDTQYF.

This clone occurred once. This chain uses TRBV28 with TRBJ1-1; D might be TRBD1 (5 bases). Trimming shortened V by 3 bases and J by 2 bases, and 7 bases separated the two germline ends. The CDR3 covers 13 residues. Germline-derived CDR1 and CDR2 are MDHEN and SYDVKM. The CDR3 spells CASSFGGNTEAFF. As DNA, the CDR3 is TGTGCCAGCAGTTTCGGGGGAAACACTGAAGCTTTCTTT.

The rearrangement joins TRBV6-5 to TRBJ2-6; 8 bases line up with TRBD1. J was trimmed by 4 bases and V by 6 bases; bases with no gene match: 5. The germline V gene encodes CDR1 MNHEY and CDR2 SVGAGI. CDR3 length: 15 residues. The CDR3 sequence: CASRRQGWGANVLTF. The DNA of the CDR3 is TGTGCCAGCAGGCGACAGGGGTGGGGGGCCAACGTCCTGACTTTC.

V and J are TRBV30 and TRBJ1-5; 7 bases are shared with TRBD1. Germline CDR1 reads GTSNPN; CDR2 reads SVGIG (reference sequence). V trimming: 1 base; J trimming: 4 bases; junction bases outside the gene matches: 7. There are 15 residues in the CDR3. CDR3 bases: TGTGCCTGGAGTGCCACAGGGGCCCCTAATCAGCCCCAGCATTTT. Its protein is CAWSATGAPNQPQHF.

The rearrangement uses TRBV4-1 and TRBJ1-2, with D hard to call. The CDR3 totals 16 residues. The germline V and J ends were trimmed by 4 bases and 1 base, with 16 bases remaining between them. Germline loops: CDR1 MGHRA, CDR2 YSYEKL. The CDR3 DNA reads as TGCGCCAGCAGCCGACTAATAACCTCTAATAACTATGGCTACACCTTC. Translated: CASSRLITSNNYGYTF.

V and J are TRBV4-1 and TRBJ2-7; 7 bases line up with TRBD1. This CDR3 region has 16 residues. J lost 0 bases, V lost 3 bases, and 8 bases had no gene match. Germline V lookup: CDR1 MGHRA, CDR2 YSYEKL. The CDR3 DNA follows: TGCGCCAGCAGCCAGTACGGGACAGCTAGCTCCTACGAGCAGTACTTC. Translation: CASSQYGTASSYEQYF.

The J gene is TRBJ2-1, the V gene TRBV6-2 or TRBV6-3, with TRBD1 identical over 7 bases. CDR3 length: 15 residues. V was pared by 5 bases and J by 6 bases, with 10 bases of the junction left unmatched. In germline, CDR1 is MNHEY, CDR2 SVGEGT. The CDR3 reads CASSLHETGLNEQFF. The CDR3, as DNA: TGTGCCAGCAGTCTCCATGAGACAGGGCTCAATGAGCAGTTCTTC.

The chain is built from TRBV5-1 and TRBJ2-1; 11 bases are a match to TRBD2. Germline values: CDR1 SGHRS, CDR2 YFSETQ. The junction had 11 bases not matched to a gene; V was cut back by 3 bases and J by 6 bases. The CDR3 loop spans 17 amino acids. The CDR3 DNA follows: TGCGCCAGCAGCTCATTCTCACGGACTAGCGGGCGCAATGAGCAGTTCTTC. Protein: CASSSFSRTSGRNEQFF.

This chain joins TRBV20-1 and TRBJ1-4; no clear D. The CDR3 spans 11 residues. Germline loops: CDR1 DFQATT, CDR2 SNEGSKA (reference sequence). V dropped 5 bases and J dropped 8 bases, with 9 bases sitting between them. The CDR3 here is CSASSWEKLFF. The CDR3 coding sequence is TGCAGTGCTTCGAGTTGGGAAAAACTGTTTTTT.

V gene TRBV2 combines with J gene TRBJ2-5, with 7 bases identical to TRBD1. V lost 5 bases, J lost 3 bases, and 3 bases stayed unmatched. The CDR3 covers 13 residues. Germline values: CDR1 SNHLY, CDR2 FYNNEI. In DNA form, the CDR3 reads TGTGCCAGCAGTAGAGGACAGGAAGAGACCCAGTACTTC. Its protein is CASSRGQEETQYF.

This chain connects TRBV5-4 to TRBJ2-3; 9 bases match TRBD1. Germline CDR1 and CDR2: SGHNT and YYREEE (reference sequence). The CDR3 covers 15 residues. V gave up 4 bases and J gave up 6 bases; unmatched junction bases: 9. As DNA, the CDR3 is TGTGCCAGCAGCCCTGGGACAGGGCGATCGGATACGCAGTATTTT. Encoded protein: CASSPGTGRSDTQYF.

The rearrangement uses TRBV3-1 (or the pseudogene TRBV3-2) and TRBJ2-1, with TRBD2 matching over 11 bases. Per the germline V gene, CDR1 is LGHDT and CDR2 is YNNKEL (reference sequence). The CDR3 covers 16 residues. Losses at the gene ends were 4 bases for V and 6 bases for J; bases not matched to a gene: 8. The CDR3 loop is CASSRRGTSGSNEQFF. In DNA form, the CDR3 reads TGTGCCAGCAGCCGACGCGGGACTAGCGGAAGCAATGAGCAGTTCTTC.

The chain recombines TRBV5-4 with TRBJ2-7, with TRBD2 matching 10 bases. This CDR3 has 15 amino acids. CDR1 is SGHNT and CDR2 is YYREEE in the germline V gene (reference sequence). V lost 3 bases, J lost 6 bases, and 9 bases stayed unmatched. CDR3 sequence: CASSSRTSGYTEQYF. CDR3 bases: TGTGCCAGCAGCTCCCGGACTAGCGGTTACACCGAGCAGTACTTC.

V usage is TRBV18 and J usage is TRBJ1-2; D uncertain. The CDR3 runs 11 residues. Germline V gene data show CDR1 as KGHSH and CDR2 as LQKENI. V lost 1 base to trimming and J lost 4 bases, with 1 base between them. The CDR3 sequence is CASSPLYGYTF. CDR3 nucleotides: TGTGCCAGCTCACCACTCTATGGCTACACCTTC.

CDR3: CASSLDSGINYGYTF. CDR3 coding DNA: TGTGCCAGCAGCTTAGATTCGGGCATTAACTATGGCTACACCTTC. The chain recombines TRBV7-9 with TRBJ1-2; D is unresolved. The CDR3 is 15 residues long. CDR1 is SEHNR, CDR2 FQNEAQ, per germline (reference sequence). The germline V and J ends were trimmed by 1 base and 1 base, with 10 bases remaining between them.

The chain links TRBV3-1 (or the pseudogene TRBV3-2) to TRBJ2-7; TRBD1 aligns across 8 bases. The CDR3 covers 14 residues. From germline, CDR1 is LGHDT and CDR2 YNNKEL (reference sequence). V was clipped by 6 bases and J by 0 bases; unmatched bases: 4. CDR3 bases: TGTGCCAGCAGTTGGACAGGGAGCTCCTACGAGCAGTACTTC. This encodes CASSWTGSSYEQYF.

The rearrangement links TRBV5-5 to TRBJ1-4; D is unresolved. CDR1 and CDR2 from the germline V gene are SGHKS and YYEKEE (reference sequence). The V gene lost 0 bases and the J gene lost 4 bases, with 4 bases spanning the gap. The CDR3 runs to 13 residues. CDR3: CASSLVFNEKLFF. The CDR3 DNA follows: TGTGCCAGCAGCTTGGTTTTTAATGAAAAACTGTTTTTT.

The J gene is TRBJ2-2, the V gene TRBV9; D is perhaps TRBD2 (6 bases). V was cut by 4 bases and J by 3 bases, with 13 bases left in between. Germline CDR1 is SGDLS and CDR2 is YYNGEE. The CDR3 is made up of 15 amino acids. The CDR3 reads CASSSRRGYTGELFF. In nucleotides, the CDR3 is TGTGCCAGCAGCTCTAGACGGGGGTACACCGGGGAGCTGTTTTTT.

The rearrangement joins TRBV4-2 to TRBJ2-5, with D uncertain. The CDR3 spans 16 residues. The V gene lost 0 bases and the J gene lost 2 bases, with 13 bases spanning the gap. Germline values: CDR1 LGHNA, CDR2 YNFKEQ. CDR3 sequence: CASSQDSVVVQETQYF. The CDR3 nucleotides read TGTGCCAGCAGCCAAGATAGTGTGGTAGTTCAAGAGACCCAGTACTTC.

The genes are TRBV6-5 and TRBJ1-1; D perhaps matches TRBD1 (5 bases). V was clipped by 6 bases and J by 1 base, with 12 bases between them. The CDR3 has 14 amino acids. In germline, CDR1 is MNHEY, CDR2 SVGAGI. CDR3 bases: TGTGCCAGCAGGCCGGGGCCCAGGAACACTGAAGCTTTCTTT. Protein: CASRPGPRNTEAFF.

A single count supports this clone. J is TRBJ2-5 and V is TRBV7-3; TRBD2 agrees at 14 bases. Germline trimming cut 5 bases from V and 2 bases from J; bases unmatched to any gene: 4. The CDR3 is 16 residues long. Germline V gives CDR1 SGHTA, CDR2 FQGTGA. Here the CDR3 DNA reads TGTGCCAGCAGCACGGGACTAGCGGGGGCACAAGAGACCCAGTACTTC. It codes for CASSTGLAGAQETQYF.